These 4 T cell receptor beta chains were sequenced from one sample in a study of early T cells in non-severe SARS-CoV-2 infection. One entry per CDR3 protein, called by TCRdb with MiXCR from the 5' RACE reads. The sample has about 63,000 distinct CDR3 sequences, about an eighth seen once; the top ten hold 4% to 5%. Sample: whole blood. These receptor sequences come from an adult who was a healthcare worker with PCR-confirmed SARS-CoV-2 infection or an uninfected control (not recorded which).

The sample holds many counts of this clonotype. The V and J genes are TRBV5-1 and TRBJ1-1; D remains ambiguous. This CDR3 is 15 amino acids long. V was pared by 0 bases and J by 0 bases, with 9 bases between. Germline CDR1 and CDR2: SGHRS and YFSETQ. The CDR3 coding sequence is TGCGCCAGCAGCTTGGAGGCAGCTATGAACACTGAAGCTTTCTTT. Its translation is CASSLEAAMNTEAFF.

The rearrangement joins TRBV20-1 to TRBJ2-3; 10 positions agree with TRBD2. The CDR3 consists of 15 residues. V lost 6 bases to trimming and J lost 6 bases; unmatched junction nucleotides: 12. Germline CDR1 DFQATT, CDR2 SNEGSKA (reference sequence). This chain's CDR3 is CSARSGSGGDDTQYF. The CDR3 nucleotides are TGCAGTGCCCGAAGCGGAAGCGGGGGGGATGATACGCAGTATTTT.

The sample holds many counts of this clonotype. The J gene is TRBJ1-6, the V gene TRBV9; no clear D. In germline, CDR1 is SGDLS, CDR2 YYNGEE. Deletions cut 2 bases from V and 6 bases from J, with 6 bases between. The CDR3 has 13 residues. In DNA form, the CDR3 reads TGTGCCAGCAGCGTCGCCGTTAATTCACCCCTCCACTTT. Residues: CASSVAVNSPLHF.

This clonotype showed up many times. The chain uses TRBV7-2 and TRBJ1-3; D ambiguous. The germline gives CDR1 SGHTA, CDR2 FQGNSA. The V gene lost 1 base and the J gene lost 0 bases, with 4 bases spanning the gap. This CDR3 comprises 14 residues. CDR3 residues: CASSLDSSGNTIYF. CDR3 sequence (DNA): TGTGCCAGCAGCTTAGACAGCTCTGGAAACACCATATATTTT.